This T cell receptor (beta chain) was sequenced during a study of T cell responses to AZD1222 COVID-19 vaccine. Trimming cost V 4 bases and J 4 bases; bases outside gene matches: 6. The germline CDR1 and CDR2 sequences are MNHEY and SMNVEV (reference sequence). The CDR3 has 14 amino acids. Some clones are missing from TCRdb's copy, which holds only in-frame ones; the method was immunoSEQ multiplex PCR. The profile shows about 93,000 clones, approximately 92% of them singletons. Sequences were derived from peripheral blood, sampled 28 days after the second AZD1222 dose. This chain joins TRBV27 and TRBJ1-2; 7 bases fit TRBD1. The clonotype originates from an adult who received the AZD1222 COVID-19 vaccine. This chain's CDR3 is CASSSRGGLYGYTF. The CDR3 region has the DNA TGTGCCAGCAGTTCCAGGGGGGGGCTCTATGGCTACACCTTC.